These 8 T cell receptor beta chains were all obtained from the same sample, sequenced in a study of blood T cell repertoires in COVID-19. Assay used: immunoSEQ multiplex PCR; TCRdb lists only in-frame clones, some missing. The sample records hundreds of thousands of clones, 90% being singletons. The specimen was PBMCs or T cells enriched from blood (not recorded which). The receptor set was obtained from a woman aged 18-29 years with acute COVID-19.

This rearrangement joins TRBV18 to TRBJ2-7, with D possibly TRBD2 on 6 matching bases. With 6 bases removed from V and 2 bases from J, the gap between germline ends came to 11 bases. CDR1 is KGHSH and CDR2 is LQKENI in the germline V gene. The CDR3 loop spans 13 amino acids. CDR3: CASSTGGPYEQYF. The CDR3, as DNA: TGTGCCAGCTCTACAGGAGGGCCCTACGAGCAGTACTTC.

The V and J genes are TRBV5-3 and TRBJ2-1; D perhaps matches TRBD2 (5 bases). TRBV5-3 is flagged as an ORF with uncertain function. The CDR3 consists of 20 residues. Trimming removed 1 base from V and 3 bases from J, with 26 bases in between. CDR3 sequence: CARSLQDCFQTFSIYNEQFF. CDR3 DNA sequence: TGTGCCAGAAGCTTGCAGGACTGCTTTCAAACATTTTCGATCTACAATGAGCAGTTCTTC.

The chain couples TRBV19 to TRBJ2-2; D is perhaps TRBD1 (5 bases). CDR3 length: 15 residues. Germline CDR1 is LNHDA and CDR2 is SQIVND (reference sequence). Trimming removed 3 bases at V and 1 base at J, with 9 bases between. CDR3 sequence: CASSMSQGNTGELFF. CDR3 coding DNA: TGTGCCAGTAGTATGTCCCAGGGGAACACCGGGGAGCTGTTTTTT.

DNA of the CDR3: TGTGCCAGCAGTTTGGCGCAGGCGTTCTATGGCTACACCTTC. It translates to CASSLAQAFYGYTF. The V call is TRBV28, the J call TRBJ1-2; D gene uncertain. From germline, CDR1 is MDHEN and CDR2 SYDVKM. The CDR3 runs 14 residues. Trimming stripped 3 bases from V and 4 bases from J, with 12 bases between.

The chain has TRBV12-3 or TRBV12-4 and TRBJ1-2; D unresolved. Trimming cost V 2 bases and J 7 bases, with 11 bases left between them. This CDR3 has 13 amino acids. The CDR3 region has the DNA TGTGCCAGCAGTTTAAAGGCGGGGTTTGGCTACACCTTC. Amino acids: CASSLKAGFGYTF.

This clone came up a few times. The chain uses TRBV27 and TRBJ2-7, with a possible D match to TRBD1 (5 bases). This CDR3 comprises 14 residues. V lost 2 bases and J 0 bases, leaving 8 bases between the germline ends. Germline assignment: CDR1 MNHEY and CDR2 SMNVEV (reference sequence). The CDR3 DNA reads TGTGCCAGCAGTTTACACAGGAGCTCCTACGAGCAGTACTTC. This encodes CASSLHRSSYEQYF.

CDR3: CASSLARLANTEAFF. The CDR3 coding sequence is TGTGCCAGCAGTTTGGCCCGCTTAGCGAACACTGAAGCTTTCTTT. V gene TRBV28 combines with J gene TRBJ1-1; D is unclear. The CDR3 totals 15 residues. Trimming removed 3 bases at V and 1 base at J, with 12 bases between. CDR1 MDHEN and CDR2 SYDVKM come from the germline V gene. The whole variable domain, remainder taken from reference TRBV28 and TRBJ1-1, is DVKVTQSSRYLVKRTGEKVFLECVQDMDHENMFWYRQDPGLGLRLIYFSYDVKMKEKGDIPEGYSVSREKKERFSLILESASTNQTSMYLCASSLARLANTEAFFGQGTRLTVV.

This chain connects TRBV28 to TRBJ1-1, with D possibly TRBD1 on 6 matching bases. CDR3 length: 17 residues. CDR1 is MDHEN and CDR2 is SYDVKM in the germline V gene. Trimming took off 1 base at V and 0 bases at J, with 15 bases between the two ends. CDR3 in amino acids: CASSLLARGLMNTEAFF. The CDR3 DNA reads TGTGCCAGCAGTTTATTGGCCAGGGGTCTCATGAACACTGAAGCTTTCTTT.